The 21 T cell receptor beta chains below all came from one sample that was sequenced in a study of patients and donors after allogeneic stem cell transplantation. TCRdb re-derived calls from the RT-PCR reads in MiXCR, one entry per CDR3 protein. Counted here are under 200,000 distinct CDR3 sequences, around 28% occurring once; the ten biggest clones make up roughly 3.2%. Input material: blood, either unsorted or a sorted T cell fraction (not recorded which). All receptors come from a human donor who was either an allogeneic HSCT recipient or a stem cell or donor lymphocyte infusion donor (not recorded which). It is not recorded whose cells these are; they may come from a transplant donor.

This clonotype has a count of ten or more. The rearrangement joins TRBV6-5 to TRBJ1-2; TRBD1 matches 7 bases. The germline V gene has CDR1 MNHEY and CDR2 SVGAGI. The CDR3 loop spans 14 amino acids. The ends lost 6 bases at V and 4 bases at J; junction bases unmatched: 8. CDR3 amino acids: CASRKGARSYGYTF. In nucleotides, the CDR3 is TGTGCCAGCAGGAAGGGGGCGCGCAGCTATGGCTACACCTTC.

This clonotype showed up just a few times. The V and J genes are TRBV2 and TRBJ2-5; TRBD1 matches at 8 bases. The length of the CDR3 is 15 residues. Unmatched junction bases numbered 5, after V lost 0 bases and J lost 5 bases. Germline CDR1 SNHLY, CDR2 FYNNEI. The CDR3 bases are TGTGCCAGCAGTGAAGCCTGGACAGGGAGGGAGACCCAGTACTTC. This codes for CASSEAWTGRETQYF.

The chain couples TRBV20-1 to TRBJ2-7; TRBD2 matches at 10 bases. The V gene's germline CDR1 is DFQATT and CDR2 SNEGSKA (reference sequence). The CDR3 covers 14 residues. V gave up 6 bases and J gave up 1 base; unmatched junction bases: 6. The CDR3 nucleotides are TGCAGTGCCAAAACTAGCGGGGTATCCTACGAGCAGTACTTC. This codes for CSAKTSGVSYEQYF.

The chain is built from TRBV27 and TRBJ2-1; a weak D match, TRBD2 (6 bases). CDR1 and CDR2 (germline): MNHEY, SMNVEV (reference sequence). Trimming stripped 4 bases from V and 0 bases from J, with 19 bases between. The CDR3 loop spans 18 amino acids. CDR3 loop: CASSSRIEGLLSYNEQFF. DNA for the CDR3: TGTGCCAGCAGTTCACGGATTGAGGGACTGCTCTCCTACAATGAGCAGTTCTTC.

The rearrangement uses TRBV12-3 or TRBV12-4 and TRBJ1-3; no definite D call. The V end lost 6 bases, the J end lost 0 bases, and 12 bases lay between the germline ends. This CDR3 is 15 amino acids long. CDR3 region: CASSRYSTSGNTIYF. The CDR3 DNA sequence: TGTGCCAGCAGCCGCTATTCAACCTCTGGAAACACCATATATTTT.

This rearrangement joins TRBV4-1 to TRBJ2-3; TRBD2 matches 12 bases. Germline V gene lookup returns CDR1 MGHRA and CDR2 YSYEKL. V trimming: 4 bases; J trimming: 4 bases; junction bases outside the gene matches: 3. This CDR3 spans 15 amino acids. The CDR3 loop is CASSRLAGVADTQYF. The CDR3 DNA reads TGCGCCAGCAGCCGACTAGCGGGAGTAGCAGATACGCAGTATTTT.

Worth noting for this clonotype: At one end, the junction sequence differs from germline, possibly due to a read error. The genes are TRBV2 and TRBJ1-1; D call uncertain. CDR1 and CDR2 from the germline V gene are SNHLY and FYNNEI. The CDR3 spans 13 residues. The CDR3 reads CASKRTANAEAFF. CDR3 DNA sequence: TGTGCCAGCAAAAGAACAGCGAACGCTGAAGCTTTCTTT.

The V and J genes are TRBV12-3 or TRBV12-4 and TRBJ1-6, with D perhaps TRBD1 (5 bases). The ends were cut back, 1 base at V and 8 bases at J, with 9 bases in the middle. This CDR3 comprises 14 residues. The CDR3 spells CASSLGAGYSPLHF. As DNA, the CDR3 is TGTGCCAGCAGTTTAGGGGCAGGGTATTCACCCCTCCACTTT.

The sample holds a few counts of this clonotype. V gene TRBV7-9 combines with J gene TRBJ2-5, with 8 nucleotides matching TRBD2. The CDR3 runs to 14 residues. Per germline, CDR1 SEHNR and CDR2 FQNEAQ (reference sequence). V shed 4 bases and J 5 bases; nucleotides not matched to a gene: 6. The DNA for the CDR3 is TGTGCCAGCAGCTATTTCGCGGGGGGCGAGACCCAGTACTTC. This gives the protein CASSYFAGGETQYF.

A word on this clonotype: The junction does not match germline at one end; this may be a read error. The CDR3 nucleotides are TGTGCCAGCATTGGGGCAGGTCCCACAAATACGCAGTATTTT. It yields the protein CASIGAGPTNTQYF. The chain joins TRBV28 to TRBJ2-3; TRBD1 might be the D (5 bases). CDR1 and CDR2 from the germline V gene are MDHEN and SYDVKM. This CDR3 spans 14 amino acids.

The chain carries TRBV27 and TRBJ2-7, with TRBD2 matching 10 bases. Germline lookup yields CDR1 MNHEY and CDR2 SMNVEV (reference sequence). J lost 4 bases, V lost 5 bases, and 5 bases had no gene match. CDR3 length equals 14 residues. CDR3 in amino acids: CASSASGRAYEQYF. CDR3 sequence (DNA): TGTGCCAGCAGTGCGAGCGGGAGGGCATACGAGCAGTACTTC.

This clonotype has a handful of counts. This sequence joins TRBV4-1 and TRBJ2-1; perhaps D is TRBD1 or TRBD2 (5 bases each). CDR3 length: 16 amino acids. CDR1 and CDR2 from the germline V gene are MGHRA and YSYEKL. The V gene lost 5 bases and the J gene lost 2 bases, with 16 bases spanning the gap. This CDR3 reads CASSSRDQQTYNEQFF. DNA for the CDR3: TGCGCCAGCAGCTCGAGGGACCAGCAGACCTACAATGAGCAGTTCTTC.

Comments on this clonotype: A read error is likely, as this CDR3 ends without the conserved phenylalanine or tryptophan. This sequence joins TRBV6-5 and TRBJ2-7; possible D gene TRBD1, 5 bases. CDR3 size: 12 residues. Germline values: CDR1 MNHEY, CDR2 SVGAGI. The germline V and J ends were trimmed by 2 bases and 5 bases, with 7 bases remaining between them. CDR3 sequence reads: CASSYGANEQYS. In DNA, the CDR3 is TGTGCCAGCAGTTACGGGGCCAACGAGCAGTACTCC.

The chain joins TRBV7-2 to TRBJ1-4, with a possible D match to TRBD1 (5 bases). CDR1 SGHTA and CDR2 FQGNSA come from the germline V gene. Trimming removed 4 bases from V and 14 bases from J, with 11 bases in between. The CDR3 sequence is 11 residues long. This chain's CDR3 is CASSYGHGLFF. CDR3 DNA: TGTGCCAGCAGCTATGGACACGGGCTGTTTTTT.

In this sample, this clonotype turned up many times. The chain combines TRBV6-2 or TRBV6-3 with TRBJ2-1; 8 bases agree with TRBD1. The CDR3 runs 17 residues. Trimming removed 7 bases from V and 6 bases from J; junction bases left unmatched: 17. Per the germline V gene, CDR1 is MNHEY and CDR2 is SVGEGT. The CDR3 reads CASTSPPTGVGSNEQFF. CDR3 coding DNA: TGTGCCAGCACTAGCCCACCGACAGGGGTGGGCAGCAATGAGCAGTTCTTC.

This clonotype was recorded a few times. The V and J genes are TRBV7-2 and TRBJ1-2; possible D gene TRBD1, 6 bases. Germline lookup yields CDR1 SGHTA and CDR2 FQGNSA. V dropped 8 bases and J dropped 4 bases, with 23 bases sitting between them. This CDR3 spans 16 amino acids. CDR3 region: CASQLRFGTGSYGYTF. For the CDR3, the DNA is TGTGCCAGCCAACTCCGTTTTGGAACAGGGTCCTATGGCTACACCTTC.

The V and J genes are TRBV6-5 and TRBJ1-2, with D unresolved. V dropped 0 bases and J dropped 4 bases, with 12 bases sitting between them. Germline lookup yields CDR1 MNHEY and CDR2 SVGAGI. This CDR3 region has 15 residues. In DNA form, the CDR3 reads TGTGCCAGCAGTTACTCGAGGAGAAGTATCTATGGCTACACCTTC. Translated, it gives CASSYSRRSIYGYTF.

This clonotype was seen a few times. One base away lies a much larger clone, so this may be a sequencing read error. This chain uses TRBV7-9 with TRBJ1-5, with D unclear. The V end lost 5 bases, the J end lost 1 base, and 3 bases lay between the germline ends. The CDR3 loop spans 12 amino acids. Germline V lookup: CDR1 SEHNR, CDR2 FQNEAQ (reference sequence). DNA for the CDR3: TGTGCCAGCAGCGTGAGCAATCAGCCCCAGCATTTT. Translated: CASSVSNQPQHF.

The chain carries TRBV18 and TRBJ1-2; 9 nucleotides align to TRBD1. J gave up 0 bases and V 3 bases, and 2 bases lay outside the gene matches. There are 15 residues in the CDR3. CDR1 and CDR2 (germline): KGHSH, LQKENI. In DNA form, the CDR3 reads TGTGCCAGCTCACCCGGACAGGGGCCTAACTATGGCTACACCTTC. Translation: CASSPGQGPNYGYTF. Variable domain in full (rest from reference TRBV18 and TRBJ1-2): NAGVMQNPRHLVRRRGQEARLRCSPMKGHSHVYWYRQLPEEGLKFMVYLQKENIIDESGMPKERFSAEFPKEGPSILRIQQVVRGDSAAYFCASSPGQGPNYGYTFGSGTRLTVV.

This chain connects TRBV5-4 to TRBJ2-5; D may match TRBD1 or TRBD2 (5 bases each). This CDR3 region has 17 residues. V lost 4 bases and J 5 bases, leaving 24 bases between the germline ends. CDR1 and CDR2 (germline): SGHNT, YYREEE (reference sequence). The CDR3 loop reads CASSPASLGRLGETQYF. In DNA, the CDR3 is TGTGCCAGCAGCCCCGCTTCTCTGGGACGCTTAGGGGAGACCCAGTACTTC. The variable domain in full, with the rest retrieved from reference TRBV5-4 and TRBJ2-5, is ETGVTQSPTHLIKTRGQQVTLRCSSQSGHNTVSWYQQALGQGPQFIFQYYREEENGRGNFPPRFSGLQFPNYSSELNVNALELDDSALYLCASSPASLGRLGETQYFGPGTRLLVL.

The table lists this clonotype with a few counts. This rearrangement joins TRBV7-9 to TRBJ1-1; D unresolved. Germline lookup yields CDR1 SEHNR and CDR2 FQNEAQ (reference sequence). V lost 3 bases, J lost 8 bases, and 10 bases lay in between. CDR3 length: 12 residues. The CDR3 loop is CASSLRVLEAFF. Here the CDR3 DNA reads TGTGCCAGCAGCTTGAGGGTCTTAGAAGCTTTCTTT.